The rows below give T cell receptor beta chains drawn from one sample of a study of blood T cells in healthy people across ages. Each CDR3 protein is one row after TCRdb ran MiXCR on the 5' RACE reads. There are 750,000 to 950,000 distinct CDR3 sequences in the sample; 25% to 35% occur only once, and about 10% lies in the top ten. These same data were also listed under a study on T cells of mothers and their children.

The sequenced sample was blood. Every receptor here comes from a woman in her thirties or forties in good health. Both conserved end residues are part of each CDR3. Fields, in order: J gene, clone size, V gene, D gene, CDR3 protein, CDR3 DNA. A D gene is named only where the DNA matches it firmly. For some rows the clone size is stated as once, few or many, or as a class when expanded; others skip it.

TRBJ2-1 many TRBV7-3 NA CASSLRAGSYNEQFF TGTGCCAGCAGCTTAAGGGCGGGCTCCTACAATGAGCAGTTCTTC
TRBJ2-7 many TRBV28 TRBD1 CASIPGVGTGPYEQYF TGTGCCAGCATTCCAGGGGTTGGGACAGGGCCCTACGAGCAGTACTTC
TRBJ2-1 few TRBV24-1 TRBD1 CATSDPKPQGAYNEQFF TGTGCCACCAGTGACCCTAAGCCCCAGGGGGCTTACAATGAGCAGTTCTTC
TRBJ1-2 NA TRBV30 NA CAWSVMGRGYGYTF TGTGCCTGGAGTGTCATGGGCAGGGGCTATGGCTACACCTTC
TRBJ1-2 few TRBV6-5 TRBD1 CASSDGQGAYGYTF TGTGCCAGCAGTGACGGACAGGGGGCATATGGCTACACCTTC
TRBJ2-1 NA TRBV4-2 TRBD2 CASSQEASGVYNEQFF TGTGCCAGCAGCCAAGAGGCTAGCGGGGTCTACAATGAGCAGTTCTTC
TRBJ2-6 many TRBV2 NA CASNLLGGGASSGANVLTF TGTGCCAGCAACTTGCTTGGTGGCGGGGCCAGCTCTGGGGCCAACGTCCTGACTTTC
TRBJ2-7 NA TRBV28 NA CASSFPLAQIRSYEQYF TGTGCCAGCAGTTTTCCCCTCGCACAGATCCGCTCCTACGAGCAGTACTTC
TRBJ1-2 NA TRBV10-3 NA CAIKDRGIVGIF TGTGCCATCAAGGACAGAGGCATTGTGGGGATCTTC
TRBJ2-1 NA TRBV6-5 NA CASSRRGMNGYNEQFF TGTGCCAGCAGTCGGAGGGGTATGAACGGCTACAATGAGCAGTTCTTC
TRBJ2-1 NA TRBV7-9 TRBD1 CASSLAGTGHNEQFF TGTGCCAGCAGCTTAGCCGGGACAGGGCACAATGAGCAGTTCTTC
TRBJ2-4 NA TRBV2 NA CASSSEKNIQYF TGTGCCAGCAGTTCGGAGAAAAACATTCAGTACTTC
TRBJ2-7 NA TRBV13 NA CASSLGSSDSYEQYF TGTGCCAGCAGCTTAGGGTCTAGCGACTCCTACGAGCAGTACTTC
TRBJ2-4 NA TRBV28 NA CASSALCSGAKNIQYF TGTGCCAGCAGTGCCCTCTGCAGTGGTGCCAAAAACATTCAGTACTTC
TRBJ1-6 few TRBV5-1 NA CASSPAGEPLHF TGCGCCAGCAGCCCGGCGGGGGAGCCCCTCCACTTT
TRBJ2-6 NA TRBV9 NA CASSVPRAGPSSGANVLTF TGTGCCAGCAGCGTCCCACGGGCAGGGCCGAGCTCTGGGGCCAACGTCCTGACTTTC
TRBJ2-1 NA TRBV5-1 NA CASRGGSTSTPYNEQFF TGCGCCAGCAGAGGAGGGTCCACCTCTACTCCTTACAATGAGCAGTTCTTC
TRBJ2-1 NA TRBV5-1 TRBD1 CASSLAPGTGRNEQFF TGCGCCAGCAGCTTGGCCCCCGGGACAGGGCGCAATGAGCAGTTCTTC
TRBJ2-1 few TRBV20-1 TRBD2 CSAGVAGAYNEQFF TGCAGTGCCGGGGTAGCGGGGGCCTACAATGAGCAGTTCTTC
TRBJ2-7 few TRBV27 NA CASRRQEFMYF TGTGCCAGCAGACGTCAGGAGTTCATGTACTTC
TRBJ1-5 NA TRBV2 TRBD1 CASRGQGTPNQPQHF TGTGCCAGCAGGGGACAGGGGACCCCCAATCAGCCCCAGCATTTT
TRBJ2-7 many TRBV28 NA CASSLGGYEQYF TGTGCCAGCAGCTTAGGGGGTTACGAGCAGTACTTC
TRBJ2-1 few TRBV7-6 NA CASSSTLGEQFF TGTGCCAGCAGTTCTACGTTAGGGGAGCAGTTCTTC
TRBJ1-6 NA TRBV29-1 TRBD1 CSVSSGTGRSPLHF TGCAGCGTTTCCTCCGGGACAGGGAGGTCACCCCTCCACTTT
TRBJ2-5 many TRBV3-1 NA CASSHNPLVGETQYF TGTGCCAGCAGCCACAACCCCTTAGTAGGAGAGACCCAGTACTTC
TRBJ1-2 NA TRBV20-1 NA CSAPPHPGDGYTF TGCAGTGCTCCTCCGCACCCGGGGGATGGCTACACCTTC
TRBJ2-5 NA TRBV9 NA CASSLRMGETQYF TGTGCCAGCAGCCTCCGGATGGGAGAGACCCAGTACTTC
TRBJ2-3 NA TRBV10-3 NA CAISQGITDTQYF TGTGCCATCTCTCAGGGTATCACAGATACGCAGTATTTT
TRBJ2-5 NA TRBV2 NA CASSEYSQTQYF TGTGCCAGCAGTGAATATTCCCAGACCCAGTACTTC
TRBJ2-1 few TRBV12-3/TRBV12-4 TRBD2 CASSLTRSGGYSYNEQFF TGTGCCAGCAGTTTAACGCGCAGCGGGGGGTACTCCTACAATGAGCAGTTCTTC
TRBJ2-3 NA TRBV5-1 TRBD1 CASSHSRQGGTDTRYF TGCGCCAGCAGCCATTCTAGACAGGGTGGTACAGATACGCGGTATTTT
TRBJ2-4 many TRBV20-1 NA CSASIRATVAKNIQYF TGCAGTGCTAGCATTAGGGCCACAGTAGCCAAAAACATTCAGTACTTC
TRBJ2-7 NA TRBV7-8 NA CAISLSSYEQYF TGTGCCATCAGCTTATCAAGCTACGAGCAGTACTTC
TRBJ1-1 few TRBV20-1 NA CSAPGTLTRTEAFF TGCAGTGCTCCCGGGACTTTGACCCGGACTGAAGCTTTCTTT
TRBJ2-5 many TRBV7-2 TRBD2 CASSSAGVGETQYF TGTGCCAGCAGCTCCGCGGGGGTGGGGGAGACCCAGTACTTC
TRBJ2-5 many TRBV3-1 NA CASSQTVETQYF TGTGCCAGCAGCCAGACGGTGGAGACCCAGTACTTC
TRBJ1-6 many TRBV10-3 TRBD1 CAIGTGTGYSPLHF TGTGCCATCGGTACCGGGACAGGGTATTCACCCCTCCACTTT
TRBJ2-5 NA TRBV28 NA CASSRGRGQETQYF TGTGCCAGCAGTAGGGGACGTGGGCAAGAGACCCAGTACTTC
TRBJ2-5 few TRBV5-1 NA CASSLAAGENVETQYF TGCGCCAGCAGCTTGGCCGCAGGGGAAAATGTGGAGACCCAGTACTTC
TRBJ2-7 NA TRBV29-1 NA CSAEFPGGLTAYEQYF TGCAGCGCTGAATTCCCAGGGGGACTAACAGCCTACGAGCAGTACTTC
TRBJ2-2 NA TRBV18 TRBD2 CVSSPLGLGNTGELFF TGTGTCAGCTCACCATTGGGACTAGGGAACACCGGGGAGCTGTTTTTT
TRBJ2-6 few TRBV9 NA CASSVVPRGDGGANVLTF TGTGCCAGCAGCGTAGTGCCCAGGGGGGATGGTGGGGCCAACGTCCTGACTTTC
TRBJ1-1 NA TRBV2 NA CASSDWDQMNTEAFF TGTGCCAGCAGTGATTGGGACCAAATGAACACTGAAGCTTTCTTT
TRBJ1-1 few TRBV15 NA CATSRDSGVNTEAFF TGTGCCACCAGCAGAGATTCAGGGGTGAACACTGAAGCTTTCTTT
TRBJ1-5 many TRBV20-1 NA CSASETGTSNQPQHF TGCAGTGCTAGCGAAACAGGGACGAGCAATCAGCCCCAGCATTTT
TRBJ2-7 many TRBV11-1 TRBD1 CASSTRTGGTSESSYEQYF TGTGCCAGCAGCACCAGGACAGGGGGTACCAGTGAAAGCTCCTACGAGCAGTACTTC
TRBJ2-3 NA TRBV4-3 TRBD2 CVSSQVGTSGVSTDTQYF TGCGTCAGCAGCCAAGTCGGGACTAGCGGGGTTAGCACAGATACGCAGTATTTT
TRBJ2-4 few TRBV7-2 TRBD2 CASSLLLADLAKNIQYF TGTGCCAGCAGCCTCCTCCTAGCGGACCTAGCCAAAAACATTCAGTACTTC
TRBJ1-2 few TRBV10-3 TRBD1 CAISERNRQGADGYTF TGTGCCATCAGTGAGCGCAATCGACAGGGGGCAGATGGCTACACCTTC
TRBJ1-6 few TRBV6-1 NA CASSEMVSSPLHF TGTGCCAGCAGTGAAATGGTTAGTTCACCCCTCCACTTT
TRBJ2-7 few TRBV4-1 NA CASSQVGGEDEQYF TGCGCCAGCAGCCAGGTCGGGGGAGAGGACGAGCAGTACTTC
TRBJ2-2 few TRBV6-5 TRBD2 CAGRLAVNTGELFF TGTGCCGGACGACTAGCGGTTAACACCGGGGAGCTGTTTTTT
TRBJ1-1 NA TRBV20-1 TRBD1 CSARDRLTRTEAFF TGCAGTGCTAGGGACAGGTTAACTAGGACTGAAGCTTTCTTT
TRBJ1-1 NA TRBV20-1 NA CSAFKLNTEAFF TGCAGTGCCTTCAAACTGAACACTGAAGCTTTCTTT
TRBJ2-1 NA TRBV13 TRBD2 CASRMLGGGSNEQFF TGTGCCAGCAGGATGCTTGGCGGGGGTTCCAACGAGCAGTTCTTC
TRBJ1-5 NA TRBV12-3/TRBV12-4 TRBD1 CASSVDRESNQPQHF TGTGCCAGCAGCGTCGACAGGGAGAGCAATCAGCCCCAGCATTTT
TRBJ2-1 few TRBV5-1 NA CASSLTGPRNEQFF TGCGCCAGCAGCTTGACAGGTCCCAGGAATGAGCAGTTCTTC
TRBJ1-2 many TRBV7-9 NA CASSLRSDRKYGYTF TGTGCCAGCAGCTTACGGTCCGACAGAAAGTATGGCTACACCTTC
TRBJ2-7 NA TRBV6-2/TRBV6-3 NA CASSTTGRGSYEQYF TGTGCCAGCAGTACGACGGGACGTGGCTCCTACGAGCAGTACTTC
TRBJ2-6 many TRBV5-1 NA CASRPTGGGANVLTF TGCGCCAGCAGGCCGACAGGCGGTGGGGCCAACGTCCTGACTTTC